The clone carrying this TCR beta chain was observed many times. Its antigen is currently unknown. The data were taken from a study of shared clonotypes between healthy human individuals. Study results and limitations: Blood was the sole source, and tissue repertoires probably differ. How much donors shared clonotypes was expected to be affected by sequencing depth.

Using immunoSEQ multiplex PCR, the repertoire was profiled, and TCRdb retains in-frame clones only, with some absent. The data contain about half a million clones, approximately 84% of them seen just once; the ten biggest clones take up 12%. Germline CDR1 ENHRY, CDR2 SYGVKD. The V and J ends lost 4 bases and 0 bases, in that order; junction bases with no gene match: 11. This CDR3 is 17 amino acids long. The receptor comes from a woman in her thirties or forties in good health. Some clones in this sample may be carry-over from other donors' samples. The chain joins TRBV10-3 to TRBJ2-7; 8 bases are a match to TRBD1. Sequencing was performed on PBMCs. CDR3 bases: TGTGCCATCAGTGGAGGTGGGGACAGGAGAAGCTCCTACGAGCAGTACTTC. It codes for CAISGGGDRRSSYEQYF.